Here is one T cell receptor beta chain with its context. This specimen comes from a study of blood T cell repertoires in COVID-19. Background on the study: Researchers got acute and convalescent COVID-19 samples from the United States, Italy and Spain. The analysed material was cDNA or gDNA that came from T cells, B-cell-depleted T cells, or PBMCs.

Seattle patient enrollment occurred during active infection, with longitudinal follow-up thereafter. Germline lookup yields CDR1 MNHNY and CDR2 SVGAGI (reference sequence). Trimming at V came to 5 bases and at J to 1 base, leaving 4 bases not matched to a gene. The CDR3 runs to 15 residues. Per the study methods: Counts of nucleated cells, estimated from reference gene primer amplification, were obtained. The assay was immunoSEQ multiplex PCR, and TCRdb's table has in-frame clones only and misses some. V and J calls and clone size are given by that table; D and trimming were obtained from the DNA. The sample shows some 210,000 clones, 92% of them seen only once.

The chain links TRBV6-6 to TRBJ2-1, with 8 positions matching TRBD1. The source is a man in his sixties with COVID-19, enrolled during active disease. Specimen: peripheral blood. CDR3 amino acids: CASSPGDRSYNEQFF. The DNA for the CDR3 is TGTGCCAGCAGTCCCGGGGACAGGTCCTACAATGAGCAGTTCTTC.